One sample yielded the 12 T cell receptor beta chains listed below, sequenced in a study of T cell repertoires in cytomegalovirus infection. A single record per CDR3 protein comes from TCRdb applying MiXCR to the reads. The table lists nearly 650,000 distinct CDR3 sequences, around 24% of them singletons. Sequencing was carried out using CD8+ T cells from PBMCs. The origin of the receptors is a human donor in good health (CMV status not recorded). Some clones in this sample may be carry-over from other donors' samples.

The V call is TRBV12-3 or TRBV12-4, the J call TRBJ2-1; 7 bases are shared with TRBD2. The CDR3 has 11 residues. The V and J ends lost 3 bases and 15 bases, in that order; junction bases with no gene match: 5. The CDR3 region is CASSLLGEGFF. As DNA, the CDR3 is TGTGCCAGCAGTTTGTTAGGGGAGGGGTTCTTC.

This clonotype came up many times. This rearrangement joins TRBV7-9 to TRBJ1-2; D might be TRBD1 (6 bases). V lost 1 base, J lost 5 bases, and 11 bases lay in between. Germline V gene sequence: CDR1 SEHNR, CDR2 FQNEAQ (reference sequence). The CDR3 extends over 14 amino acids. The CDR3 DNA reads as TGTGCCAGCAGCTTAGGGGACACGACGTATGGCTACACCTTC. The encoded protein is CASSLGDTTYGYTF.

Many counts were recorded for this clonotype. The chain carries TRBV27 and TRBJ2-5; D not certain. Germline CDR1 reads MNHEY; CDR2 reads SMNVEV (reference sequence). V gave up 3 bases and J gave up 7 bases, with 12 bases separating them. The CDR3 covers 13 residues. CDR3 region: CASSLGKLSTQYF. The CDR3, as DNA: TGTGCCAGCAGTTTGGGAAAGCTTTCGACCCAGTACTTC.

The CDR3, as DNA: TGCGCCAGCAGCCCGATAGGAGGGGGCCAGCAGTTCTTC. Its protein product is CASSPIGGGQQFF. The J gene is TRBJ2-1, the V gene TRBV4-3; D possibly corresponds to TRBD1 (7 bases). The CDR3 is 13 residues long. Trimming removed 4 bases from V and 11 bases from J, with 15 bases in between. CDR1 and CDR2 (germline): LGHNA, YSLEER.

This clonotype was detected ten times or more. CDR3 protein: CSAKDRPGELFF. For the CDR3, the DNA is TGCAGTGCTAAAGACCGCCCCGGGGAGCTGTTTTTT. The chain combines TRBV20-1 with TRBJ2-2; D is unresolved. The CDR3 length is 12 residues. Germline V lookup: CDR1 DFQATT, CDR2 SNEGSKA (reference sequence). V was shortened by 4 bases and J by 6 bases, with 9 bases between the two germline ends.

The chain recombines TRBV27 with TRBJ2-1; D is uncertain. The CDR3 is made up of 17 amino acids. V dropped 3 bases and J dropped 1 base, with 16 bases sitting between them. CDR1 MNHEY and CDR2 SMNVEV come from the germline V gene (reference sequence). In DNA, the CDR3 is TGTGCCAGCAGTTTCCTACCGACTCCCTTATCCTACAATGAGCAGTTCTTC. This encodes CASSFLPTPLSYNEQFF.

This clonotype was observed many times. The rearrangement uses TRBV7-8 and TRBJ1-5; D is perhaps TRBD1 (5 bases). This CDR3 has 14 residues. CDR1 and CDR2 from the germline V gene are SGHVS and FQNEAQ. Trimming shortened V by 3 bases and J by 5 bases, and 11 bases separated the two germline ends. CDR3 protein: CASSLQGTHQPQHF. CDR3 sequence (DNA): TGTGCCAGCAGCTTGCAGGGCACGCATCAGCCCCAGCATTTT.

There are a few counts of this clonotype. The V and J genes are TRBV29-1 and TRBJ2-7; D is perhaps TRBD1 (6 bases). The V and J ends lost 6 bases and 2 bases respectively, with 14 bases between them. CDR3 length equals 13 residues. CDR1 and CDR2 from the germline V gene are SQVTM and ANQGSEA. The CDR3 sequence: CSVSLDSTYEQYF. DNA for the CDR3: TGCAGCGTCTCCTTGGACAGCACCTACGAGCAGTACTTC.

The chain joins TRBV27 to TRBJ2-3, with TRBD1 matching 8 bases. CDR1 is MNHEY, CDR2 SMNVEV, per germline (reference sequence). After removal of 1 base from V and 0 bases from J, the junction contained 9 bases not matched to a gene. The CDR3 contains 18 residues. DNA for the CDR3: TGTGCCAGCAGTTTATTCTTGTCAGGGGGCATGAGCACAGATACGCAGTATTTT. Translated, it gives CASSLFLSGGMSTDTQYF.

The chain uses TRBV6-5 and TRBJ1-1; 7 positions agree with TRBD1. The CDR3 covers 13 residues. Germline V gene lookup returns CDR1 MNHEY and CDR2 SVGAGI. V lost 8 bases, J lost 5 bases, and 8 bases stayed unmatched. CDR3 protein: CASGQDLGTEAFF. CDR3 DNA: TGTGCCAGCGGACAGGACCTCGGGACTGAAGCTTTCTTT.

The chain joins TRBV6-2 or TRBV6-3 to TRBJ2-7, with 12 bases fitting TRBD2. Trimming at V came to 0 bases and at J to 4 bases, leaving 4 bases not matched to a gene. Germline loops: CDR1 MNHEY, CDR2 SVGEGT. The CDR3 consists of 16 residues. The CDR3 loop is CASSYSTSGGDYEQYV. DNA for the CDR3: TGTGCCAGCAGTTACTCGACTAGCGGGGGAGATTACGAGCAGTACGTC.

Ten or more counts support this clonotype. This chain links TRBV10-3 with TRBJ2-5, with 10 bases identical to TRBD2. Trimming at V came to 8 bases and at J to 2 bases, leaving 8 bases not matched to a gene. The CDR3 runs 15 residues. Looked up from germline, CDR1 is ENHRY and CDR2 is SYGVKD. The CDR3 sequence: CAISLAGDDQETQYF. CDR3 nucleotide sequence: TGTGCCATCTCCCTAGCGGGGGATGATCAAGAGACCCAGTACTTC.